The 29 T cell receptor beta chains below all came from one sample that was sequenced in a study of blood T cell repertoires in COVID-19. Libraries were prepared by immunoSEQ multiplex PCR; TCRdb keeps only in-frame clonotypes and omits some of them. The data show around 310,000 clones, with over 75% seen just once and over 4.5% held by the top ten. Source material: PBMCs or T cells enriched from blood (not recorded which). These receptors were collected from a man aged 25 to 40 who had recovered from COVID-19.

This sequence joins TRBV7-9 and TRBJ1-4, with D possibly TRBD1 on 5 matching bases. Germline values: CDR1 SEHNR, CDR2 FQNEAQ (reference sequence). This CDR3 comprises 16 residues. V was shortened by 5 bases and J by 6 bases, with 19 bases between the two germline ends. The CDR3 is CASSNGEGAGYEKLFF. The CDR3 DNA follows: TGTGCCAGCAGCAACGGGGAAGGGGCGGGGTATGAAAAACTGTTTTTT.

The V gene is TRBV18, the J gene TRBJ2-1, with a possible D match to TRBD1 (6 bases). Trimming pared 3 bases from V and 5 bases from J, leaving 11 bases between. This CDR3 has 14 residues. The germline CDR1 and CDR2 sequences are KGHSH and LQKENI. CDR3 protein: CASSPETGHNEQFF. CDR3 coding DNA: TGTGCCAGCTCACCCGAGACAGGACACAATGAGCAGTTCTTC. Full variable domain (remainder filled in from reference TRBV18 and TRBJ2-1): NAGVMQNPRHLVRRRGQEARLRCSPMKGHSHVYWYRQLPEEGLKFMVYLQKENIIDESGMPKERFSAEFPKEGPSILRIQQVVRGDSAAYFCASSPETGHNEQFFGPGTRLTVL.

The rearrangement joins TRBV2 to TRBJ2-2; 8 positions match TRBD2. Germline trimming cut 2 bases from V and 5 bases from J; bases unmatched to any gene: 13. Germline V CDR1 and CDR2: SNHLY, FYNNEI. This CDR3 has 18 residues. As DNA, the CDR3 is TGTGCCAGCAGTGAAAGAGCAGGGGTAGCGGGGCTTACCGGGGAGCTGTTTTTT. As protein: CASSERAGVAGLTGELFF.

The V call is TRBV18, the J call TRBJ2-3; 7 bases fit TRBD2. The V segment lost 2 bases and the J segment 0 bases; nucleotides outside the gene matches: 8. The germline CDR1 and CDR2 sequences are KGHSH and LQKENI. CDR3 length: 17 residues. The CDR3 DNA reads TGTGCCAGCTCACCAACAAGTGCTAGCGGCAGCACAGATACGCAGTATTTT. It encodes CASSPTSASGSTDTQYF.

This CDR3 is CASSAWTGNTEAFF. The CDR3 DNA is TGTGCCAGCAGCGCATGGACAGGGAACACTGAAGCTTTCTTT. This chain links TRBV2 with TRBJ1-1; TRBD1 agrees at 7 bases. The V gene's germline CDR1 is SNHLY and CDR2 FYNNEI. The CDR3 length is 14 residues. V was pared by 6 bases and J by 1 base, with 5 bases of the junction left unmatched.

A single count supports this clone. CDR3 sequence reads: CASSSGQGKGEAFF. In DNA, the CDR3 is TGCGCCAGCAGCTCGGGACAGGGCAAGGGTGAAGCTTTCTTT. The chain employs TRBV5-1 and TRBJ1-1, with 9 nucleotides matching TRBD1. Trimming at V came to 3 bases and at J to 7 bases, leaving 7 bases not matched to a gene. Per the germline V gene, CDR1 is SGHRS and CDR2 is YFSETQ. This CDR3 has 14 amino acids.

The genes are TRBV19 and TRBJ2-7, with TRBD1 matching 9 bases. CDR1 is LNHDA, CDR2 SQIVND, per germline (reference sequence). V shed 5 bases and J 1 base; nucleotides not matched to a gene: 6. This CDR3 contains 15 residues. CDR3 residues: CASSLSTGGSYEQYF. The CDR3 bases are TGTGCCAGTAGTCTCTCGACAGGGGGTTCCTACGAGCAGTACTTC.

With respect to this clone: Different DNA sequences within this sample yield the same CDR3. The J gene is TRBJ1-3, the V gene TRBV7-9, with TRBD1 matching 8 bases. The CDR3 covers 14 residues. J gave up 2 bases and V 5 bases, and 2 bases lay outside the gene matches. Germline CDR1 and CDR2: SEHNR and FQNEAQ (reference sequence). CDR3 nucleotide sequence: TGTGCCAGCAGCCTGGGACAGGCTGGAAACACCATATATTTT. It yields the protein CASSLGQAGNTIYF.

The genes are TRBV5-1 and TRBJ2-1, with no clear D. The CDR3 is made up of 11 amino acids. Trimming pared 2 bases from V and 5 bases from J, leaving 2 bases between. Germline lookup yields CDR1 SGHRS and CDR2 YFSETQ. The CDR3 loop is CASSFDNEQFF. DNA for the CDR3: TGCGCCAGCAGCTTCGACAATGAGCAGTTCTTC.

The gene calls are TRBV7-8 and TRBJ1-5; the D is unclear. V lost 2 bases and J lost 6, with 17 bases in between. The germline V gene encodes CDR1 SGHVS and CDR2 FQNEAQ. The CDR3 covers 16 residues. The CDR3 DNA follows: TGTGCCAGCAGCTTAATCACGACCGAACGGGGTCAGCCCCAGCATTTT. Its protein is CASSLITTERGQPQHF.

The gene calls are TRBV5-8 and TRBJ2-7, with 10 bases aligning to TRBD1. The germline V gene has CDR1 SGHTS and CDR2 YDEGEE. V gave up 4 bases and J gave up 4 bases; unmatched junction bases: 11. The CDR3 has 16 residues. In DNA form, the CDR3 reads TGTGCCAGCAGCGGAACCGGGACAGGGGACACTTACGAGCAGTACTTC. Translating it yields CASSGTGTGDTYEQYF.

The rearrangement links TRBV7-2 to TRBJ1-5, with D possibly matching TRBD1 (6 bases). This CDR3 comprises 13 residues. The germline V gene encodes CDR1 SGHTA and CDR2 FQGNSA. Trimming left V 5 bases short and J 7 bases short, with 12 bases between. CDR3 residues: CASSPQGFQPQHF. The CDR3 coding sequence is TGTGCCAGCAGCCCGCAGGGGTTCCAGCCCCAGCATTTT.

This chain connects TRBV28 to TRBJ2-1, with D perhaps TRBD1 (6 bases). The CDR3 consists of 16 residues. Trimming shortened V by 6 bases and J by 8 bases, and 23 bases separated the two germline ends. The germline V gene has CDR1 MDHEN and CDR2 SYDVKM. DNA of the CDR3: TGTGCCAGCAGGCGCGACGGGACAATGAAGGGTGATGAGCAGTTCTTC. Encoded protein: CASRRDGTMKGDEQFF.

The chain uses TRBV7-9 and TRBJ2-7; possibly TRBD1 for D (6 bases). V lost 0 bases and J lost 3, with 15 bases in between. This CDR3 has 16 residues. Per the germline V gene, CDR1 is SEHNR and CDR2 is FQNEAQ (reference sequence). The CDR3 DNA sequence: TGTGCCAGCAGCTTAGCGCTCTGGACAGACCACTACGAGCAGTACTTC. It specifies CASSLALWTDHYEQYF.

The chain is built from TRBV28 and TRBJ1-4; TRBD1 aligns across 8 bases. V gave up 6 bases and J gave up 8 bases; unmatched junction bases: 11. Germline assignment: CDR1 MDHEN and CDR2 SYDVKM. The CDR3 is made up of 15 amino acids. CDR3 sequence: CASRTPRGRREKLFF. CDR3 bases: TGTGCCAGCAGGACTCCCAGGGGGCGTAGGGAAAAACTGTTTTTT.

The rearrangement joins TRBV24-1 to TRBJ2-1; the D gene is possibly TRBD1 (6 bases). Trimming took 2 bases from V and 6 from J, leaving 7 bases between them. The V gene's germline CDR1 is KGHDR and CDR2 SFDVKD. The CDR3 length is 13 residues. The chain's CDR3 is CATSDSDSNEQFF. CDR3 bases: TGTGCCACCAGTGATTCGGACAGCAATGAGCAGTTCTTC.

This chain links TRBV7-2 with TRBJ2-1; TRBD2 aligns across 7 bases. After removal of 4 bases from V and 5 bases from J, the junction contained 8 bases not matched to a gene. CDR3 length equals 15 residues. The germline V gene has CDR1 SGHTA and CDR2 FQGNSA. DNA of the CDR3: TGTGCCAGCAGCTGGGGAGTAGCGGGCGACAATGAGCAGTTCTTC. This translates into CASSWGVAGDNEQFF.

The gene calls are TRBV10-3 and TRBJ2-2; weak D call: TRBD2 (5 bases). The CDR3 spans 16 residues. CDR1 and CDR2 (germline): ENHRY, SYGVKD. V lost 2 bases and J 4 bases, leaving 14 bases between the germline ends. The CDR3 coding sequence is TGTGCCATCAGTGAGATAAGCGGACTTGTCACCGGGGAGCTGTTTTTT. Protein product: CAISEISGLVTGELFF.

About this clone itself: Other nucleotide sequences from this sample produce the same CDR3. The chain links TRBV28 to TRBJ1-5; unclear D gene. Germline V CDR1 and CDR2: MDHEN, SYDVKM. Deletions cut 2 bases from V and 5 bases from J, with 4 bases between. This CDR3 has 12 residues. This CDR3 reads CASSLLDQPQHF. The CDR3 bases are TGTGCCAGCAGTTTACTTGATCAGCCCCAGCATTTT.

The rearrangement links TRBV10-1 to TRBJ2-2; D is undetermined. There are 13 residues in the CDR3. Germline V gene data show CDR1 as WNHNN and CDR2 as SYGVQD (reference sequence). The V end lost 6 bases, the J end lost 4 bases, and 9 bases lay between the germline ends. The CDR3 loop is CASRPESTGELFF. CDR3 coding DNA: TGCGCCAGCAGACCAGAATCCACCGGGGAGCTGTTTTTT.

The chain employs TRBV11-2 and TRBJ1-1; TRBD1 might be the D (6 bases). Deletions cut 5 bases from V and 2 bases from J, with 15 bases between. CDR3 length equals 15 residues. The germline V gene encodes CDR1 SGHAT and CDR2 FQNNGV. CDR3 sequence (DNA): TGTGCCAGCAGCCTCATGACAGGCCGAAACACTGAAGCTTTCTTT. It is translated as CASSLMTGRNTEAFF.

This clone was picked up one time. The rearrangement joins TRBV9 to TRBJ1-2; 9 bases map to TRBD1. Unmatched junction bases numbered 18, after V lost 0 bases and J lost 6 bases. Germline values: CDR1 SGDLS, CDR2 YYNGEE. CDR3 length: 19 residues. CDR3 protein: CASSVATKGSGTGQHGYTF. As DNA, the CDR3 is TGTGCCAGCAGCGTAGCTACGAAGGGGTCTGGGACAGGGCAACATGGCTACACCTTC.

This clone showed up just a few times. V is TRBV9 and J is TRBJ1-5, with a tentative D call TRBD1 (5 bases). Germline CDR1 and CDR2: SGDLS and YYNGEE. The ends were cut back, 4 bases at V and 7 bases at J, with 15 bases in the middle. The CDR3 length is 14 residues. For the CDR3, the DNA is TGTGCCAGCAGCTTAGGGGCAGGCGGGCAGCCCCAGCATTTT. Protein sequence: CASSLGAGGQPQHF.

The chain is built from TRBV7-9 and TRBJ1-2; 11 bases are a match to TRBD1. From germline, CDR1 is SEHNR and CDR2 FQNEAQ (reference sequence). Losses at the gene ends were 5 bases for V and 0 bases for J; bases not matched to a gene: 5. The length of the CDR3 is 16 residues. Here the CDR3 DNA reads TGTGCCAGCAGCCCCGGACAGGGGGCAGCTAACTATGGCTACACCTTC. Residues: CASSPGQGAANYGYTF.

The chain joins TRBV19 to TRBJ2-3; TRBD2 agrees at 14 bases. The CDR3 is made up of 17 amino acids. With V trimmed by 2 bases and J by 5 bases, 6 bases remained unmatched. Germline V lookup: CDR1 LNHDA, CDR2 SQIVND (reference sequence). The chain's CDR3 is CASSIRTSGGPGDTQYF. The CDR3 nucleotides are TGTGCCAGTAGTATAAGGACTAGCGGGGGGCCTGGAGATACGCAGTATTTT.

The chain has TRBV15 and TRBJ2-1; 9 bases are a match to TRBD2. The CDR3 is made up of 15 amino acids. Germline V gene lookup returns CDR1 LNHNV and CDR2 YYDKDF (reference sequence). The J segment lost 9 bases and the V segment lost 0 bases, leaving 6 bases of the junction unmatched. The CDR3 reads CATSRDLSGGIEQFF. The CDR3 region has the DNA TGTGCCACCAGCAGAGATCTTAGCGGGGGTATTGAGCAGTTCTTC.

This sequence joins TRBV19 and TRBJ2-1, with 8 positions matching TRBD2. Per germline, CDR1 LNHDA and CDR2 SQIVND (reference sequence). The CDR3 is 13 residues long. V trimming: 5 bases; J trimming: 13 bases; junction bases outside the gene matches: 10. CDR3 residues: CASSQLQTSEQFF. CDR3 in DNA: TGTGCCAGTAGTCAACTCCAGACTAGCGAACAGTTCTTC.

This chain connects TRBV7-9 to TRBJ1-1, with TRBD1 identical over 9 bases. CDR1 SEHNR and CDR2 FQNEAQ come from the germline V gene (reference sequence). The CDR3 extends over 14 amino acids. V was clipped by 3 bases and J by 7 bases; unmatched bases: 6. The CDR3 sequence is CASSFTTGGVEAFF. In nucleotides, the CDR3 is TGTGCCAGCAGCTTCACGACAGGGGGAGTTGAAGCTTTCTTT.

The rearrangement joins TRBV14 to TRBJ2-7, with D perhaps matching TRBD1 (6 bases). V was trimmed by 1 base and J by 2 bases, leaving 12 bases between them. From germline, CDR1 is SGHDN and CDR2 FVKESK. The CDR3 has 15 amino acids. The CDR3: CASSQGTASTYEQYF. The CDR3, as DNA: TGTGCCAGCAGCCAAGGGACAGCCAGCACCTACGAGCAGTACTTC.